The 6 T cell receptor beta chains below all came from one sample that was sequenced in a study of Ad26.COV2.S vaccination and SARS-CoV-2 variants. This table comes from immunoSEQ multiplex PCR, and its TCRdb copy is limited to in-frame clones, with some not included. The sample yields about 330,000 clones, under 90% seen once. Treatment denoted: around 19 received Ad26.COV2.S at low or high dose, single or two shots; 5 received placebo; per-sample allocation not given. Samples analyzed were those drawn on day 63 after the first vaccine or placebo injection. Sample: peripheral blood, taken in a trial of Ad26.COV2.S vaccine versus placebo. Receptors originate from a person aged 18-60 years who received the Ad26.COV2.S COVID-19 vaccine or a placebo.

V gene TRBV7-2 combines with J gene TRBJ2-5, with D uncertain. Deletions cut 8 bases from V and 2 bases from J, with 12 bases between. Germline V gene sequence: CDR1 SGHTA, CDR2 FQGNSA. This CDR3 comprises 13 residues. The CDR3 sequence: CASGVQIQETQYF. The CDR3 DNA reads as TGTGCCAGCGGGGTGCAGATTCAAGAGACCCAGTACTTC.

The V call is TRBV7-3, the J call TRBJ2-1, with 9 bases matching TRBD2. With 8 bases clipped from V and 5 bases from J, the junction kept 7 bases outside the gene matches. Germline V gene lookup returns CDR1 SGHTA and CDR2 FQGTGA. The CDR3 extends over 14 amino acids. Here the CDR3 reads CASASGISDNEQFF. CDR3 bases: TGTGCCAGCGCTAGCGGGATATCCGACAATGAGCAGTTCTTC.

The rearrangement links TRBV7-2 to TRBJ2-1; the D gene is possibly TRBD2 (6 bases). Looked up from germline, CDR1 is SGHTA and CDR2 is FQGNSA. V was trimmed by 5 bases and J by 5 bases, leaving 13 bases between them. The CDR3 spans 14 residues. Here the CDR3 DNA reads TGTGCCAGCAGCAGCGGGTTGGATAACAATGAGCAGTTCTTC. Its protein product is CASSSGLDNNEQFF. The full variable domain, with the rest looked up from reference TRBV7-2 and TRBJ2-1, is GAGVSQSPSNKVTEKGKDVELRCDPISGHTALYWYRQSLGQGLEFLIYFQGNSAPDKSGLPSDRFSAERTGGSVSTLTIQRTQQEDSAVYLCASSSGLDNNEQFFGPGTRLTVL.

This sequence joins TRBV29-1 and TRBJ2-3; maybe TRBD2 (6 bases). Germline CDR1 is SQVTM and CDR2 is ANQGSEA. V dropped 3 bases and J dropped 0 bases, with 10 bases sitting between them. This CDR3 contains 14 residues. The CDR3 loop is CSVEGGTSTDTQYF. The CDR3 bases are TGCAGCGTTGAGGGCGGGACCAGCACAGATACGCAGTATTTT.

This clone was seen just once. The V call is TRBV18, the J call TRBJ2-6; D call uncertain. The CDR3 has 14 amino acids. V was cut by 3 bases and J by 0 bases, with 3 bases left in between. From germline, CDR1 is KGHSH and CDR2 LQKENI. Written as DNA, the CDR3 is TGTGCCAGCTCACCCACCTCTGGGGCCAACGTCCTGACTTTC. Translation: CASSPTSGANVLTF. The full variable domain, completed using reference TRBV18 and TRBJ2-6, is NAGVMQNPRHLVRRRGQEARLRCSPMKGHSHVYWYRQLPEEGLKFMVYLQKENIIDESGMPKERFSAEFPKEGPSILRIQQVVRGDSAAYFCASSPTSGANVLTFGAGSRLTVL.

With regard to this clone: Other nucleotide sequences from this sample produce the same CDR3. DNA for the CDR3: TGTGCCAGCAGCCCGGGACAGGGAAACTATGGCTACACCTTC. This gives the protein CASSPGQGNYGYTF. The chain combines TRBV5-6 with TRBJ1-2; 9 bases match TRBD1. V lost 4 bases and J lost 2; bases outside the gene matches: 3. Per the germline V gene, CDR1 is SGHDT and CDR2 is YYEEEE. CDR3 length: 14 amino acids.